Given below is one TCR beta chain in context. This sample is part of a study of blood T cell repertoires in COVID-19. Germline CDR1 and CDR2: LNHDA and SQIVND (reference sequence). The CDR3 has 16 amino acids. With 8 bases removed from V and 4 bases from J, the gap between germline ends came to 24 bases. Profiled with immunoSEQ multiplex PCR; TCRdb holds only in-frame clones, not every one. The table has about 140,000 clones, 70% to 90% seen once; the top ten hold 6.2%. This clonotype originated in a woman between 40 and 55 years old who had recovered from COVID-19. Sequenced sample: PBMCs or T cells enriched from blood (not recorded which). The chain uses TRBV19 and TRBJ2-7; D possibly corresponds to TRBD1 (6 bases). CDR3 sequence reads: CASASFTGSRAYEQYF. CDR3 in DNA: TGTGCCAGTGCCTCGTTCACAGGGAGTCGGGCTTACGAGCAGTACTTC.